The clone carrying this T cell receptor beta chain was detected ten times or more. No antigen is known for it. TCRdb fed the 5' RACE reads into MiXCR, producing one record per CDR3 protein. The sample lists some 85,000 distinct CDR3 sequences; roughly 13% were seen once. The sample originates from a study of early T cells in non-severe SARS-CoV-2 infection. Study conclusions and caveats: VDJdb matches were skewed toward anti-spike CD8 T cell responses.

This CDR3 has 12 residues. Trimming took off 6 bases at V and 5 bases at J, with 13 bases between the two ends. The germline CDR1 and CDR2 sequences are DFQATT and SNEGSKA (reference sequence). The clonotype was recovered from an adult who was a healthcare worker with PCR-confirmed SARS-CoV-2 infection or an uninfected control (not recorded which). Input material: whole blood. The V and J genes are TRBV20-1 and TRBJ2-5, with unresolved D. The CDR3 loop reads CSAPSDSETQYF. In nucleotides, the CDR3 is TGCAGTGCCCCCTCCGATAGCGAGACCCAGTACTTC.